This entry concerns a single T cell receptor beta chain. Its specificity is unknown. Germline CDR1 is SGHNT and CDR2 is YYREEE (reference sequence). Trimming shortened V by 0 bases and J by 6 bases, and 12 bases separated the two germline ends. CDR3 length: 14 residues. The data originate from a study of shared clonotypes between healthy human individuals. Study-level points and caveats: Larger estimated richness was generally seen in naive subsets than in memory subsets. Sharing across four donors was seen in 4% to 6.5% of naive CD4 clonotypes. With few donors, the genetic and exposure-history diversity represented was limited. Sampling used blood alone; tissue repertoires probably differ.

Sequencing was performed with immunoSEQ multiplex PCR; in TCRdb, only in-frame clones are kept and a portion is missing. This table holds some 2,500,000 clones, more than 85% found once. This TCR derives from a man between 18 and 35 years old in good health. Some clones in this sample may be carry-over from other donors' samples. The gene calls are TRBV5-4 and TRBJ1-1; tentative D call: TRBD1 (5 bases). Specimen: naive CD4+ T cells from PBMCs. Documented subset: CD45RA+ positively selected. The CDR3: CASSLGAGTAEAFF. The CDR3, as DNA: TGTGCCAGCAGCTTGGGTGCCGGGACGGCTGAAGCTTTCTTT.